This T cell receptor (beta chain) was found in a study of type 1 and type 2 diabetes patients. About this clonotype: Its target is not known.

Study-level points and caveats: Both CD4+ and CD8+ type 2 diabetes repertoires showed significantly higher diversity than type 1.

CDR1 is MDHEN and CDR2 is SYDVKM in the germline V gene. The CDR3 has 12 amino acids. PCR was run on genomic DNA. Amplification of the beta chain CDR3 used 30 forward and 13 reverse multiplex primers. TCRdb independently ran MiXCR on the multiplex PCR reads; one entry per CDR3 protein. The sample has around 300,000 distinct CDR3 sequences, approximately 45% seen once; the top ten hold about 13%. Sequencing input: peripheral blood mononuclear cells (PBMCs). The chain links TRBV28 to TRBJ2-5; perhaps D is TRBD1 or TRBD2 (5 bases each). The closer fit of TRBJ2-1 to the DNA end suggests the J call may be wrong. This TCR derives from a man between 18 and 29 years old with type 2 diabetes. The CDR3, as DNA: TGTGCCAGCAGCCCTCGGGACCGCGAGCAGTTCTTC. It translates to CASSPRDREQFF.